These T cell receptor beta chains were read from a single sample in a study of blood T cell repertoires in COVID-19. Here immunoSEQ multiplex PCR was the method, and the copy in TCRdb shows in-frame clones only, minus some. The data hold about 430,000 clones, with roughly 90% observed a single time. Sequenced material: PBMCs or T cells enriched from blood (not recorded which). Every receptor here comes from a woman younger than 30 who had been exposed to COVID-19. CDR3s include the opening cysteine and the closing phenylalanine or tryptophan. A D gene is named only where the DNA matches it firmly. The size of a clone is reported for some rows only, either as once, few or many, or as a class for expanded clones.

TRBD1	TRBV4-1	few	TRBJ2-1	CASSHPGTGTARNEQFF	TGCGCCAGCAGCCATCCCGGTACAGGGACAGCACGGAATGAGCAGTTCTTC
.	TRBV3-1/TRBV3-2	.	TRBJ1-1	CASSQDSGMNTEAFF	TGTGCCAGCAGCCAAGATTCAGGGATGAACACTGAAGCTTTCTTT
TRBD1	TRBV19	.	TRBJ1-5	CASTWGGTGAVEPQHF	TGTGCCAGTACCTGGGGAGGGACAGGGGCCGTAGAGCCCCAGCATTTT
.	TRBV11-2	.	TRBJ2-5	CASSLELIGSEETQYF	TGTGCCAGCAGCTTAGAATTGATCGGGAGTGAGGAGACCCAGTACTTC
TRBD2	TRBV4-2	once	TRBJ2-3	CASSQEQWRETDTQYF	TGTGCCAGCAGCCAAGAACAGTGGCGGGAGACAGATACGCAGTATTTT
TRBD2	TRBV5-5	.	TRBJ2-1	CASSAGRNEQFF	TGTGCCAGCAGCGCCGGGAGGAATGAGCAGTTCTTC
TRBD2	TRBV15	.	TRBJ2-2	CATSAGLANTGELFF	TGTGCCACCAGCGCGGGACTAGCGAACACCGGGGAGCTGTTTTTT
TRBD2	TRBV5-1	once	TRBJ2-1	CASFGGAPHSDNEQFF	TGCGCCAGCTTCGGGGGGGCGCCCCATTCAGACAATGAGCAGTTCTTC
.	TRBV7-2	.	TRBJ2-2	CASSLEGAGELFF	TGTGCCAGCAGCTTAGAAGGGGCCGGGGAGCTGTTTTTT
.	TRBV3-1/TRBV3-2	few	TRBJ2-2	CASSQVNSLRRGLTGELFF	TGTGCCAGCAGCCAAGTTAACAGCCTTCGGAGGGGGCTTACCGGGGAGCTGTTTTTT
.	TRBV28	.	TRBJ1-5	CASSPQEAQPQHF	TGTGCCAGCAGCCCTCAGGAGGCTCAGCCCCAGCATTTT
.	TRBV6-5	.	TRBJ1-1	CASSYVGGYTEAFF	TGTGCCAGCAGTTACGTCGGGGGGTACACTGAAGCTTTCTTT
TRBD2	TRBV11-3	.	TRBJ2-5	CASSPGTSIRETQYF	TGTGCCAGCAGTCCCGGGACTAGCATCCGAGAGACCCAGTACTTC
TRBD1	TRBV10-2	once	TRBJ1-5	CASSESITGGVRAQHF	TGCGCCAGCAGTGAGTCGATTACAGGGGGGGTCCGGGCCCAGCATTTT
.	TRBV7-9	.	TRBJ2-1	CASSLVRGGNNEQFF	TGTGCCAGCAGCTTAGTTAGGGGGGGAAACAATGAGCAGTTCTTC
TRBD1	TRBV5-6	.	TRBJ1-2	CASSPGTGGANGYTF	TGTGCCAGCAGCCCAGGGACAGGGGGCGCAAATGGCTACACCTTC
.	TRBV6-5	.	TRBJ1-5	CASSLGQTVGQPQHF	TGTGCCAGCAGTCTGGGGCAGACCGTGGGGCAGCCCCAGCATTTT
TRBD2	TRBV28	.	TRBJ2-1	CASGGTSSWSSYNEQFF	TGTGCCAGCGGGGGGACTAGTTCTTGGAGCTCCTACAATGAGCAGTTCTTC
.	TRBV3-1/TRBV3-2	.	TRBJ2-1	CASSRTGVSYNEQFF	TGTGCCAGCAGCCGTACGGGAGTGTCCTACAATGAGCAGTTCTTC
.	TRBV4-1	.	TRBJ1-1	CASSQAGDEAFF	TGCGCCAGCAGCCAAGCAGGGGATGAAGCTTTCTTT
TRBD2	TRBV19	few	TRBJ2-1	CASSSTGTREFF	TGTGCCAGTAGTTCTACCGGGACTAGGGAGTTCTTC
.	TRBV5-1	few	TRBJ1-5	CASSLSGISNQPQHF	TGCGCCAGCAGTCTGTCCGGGATTAGCAATCAGCCCCAGCATTTT
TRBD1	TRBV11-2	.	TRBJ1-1	CASSLAGQGVAFF	TGTGCCAGCAGCTTAGCGGGACAGGGGGTGGCTTTCTTT
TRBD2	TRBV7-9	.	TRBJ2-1	CASSSSSGRANEQFF	TGTGCCAGCAGCTCGTCTAGCGGGAGGGCCAATGAGCAGTTCTTC
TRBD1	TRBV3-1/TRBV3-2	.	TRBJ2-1	CASSSRQGAYNEQFF	TGTGCCAGCAGCTCCCGACAGGGGGCTTACAATGAGCAGTTCTTC
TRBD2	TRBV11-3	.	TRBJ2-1	CASSLGVAGGGEQFF	TGTGCCAGCAGCTTAGGTGTAGCGGGGGGCGGTGAGCAGTTCTTC
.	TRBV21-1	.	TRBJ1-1	CASSKRGGRDTEAFF	TGTGCCAGCAGCAAAAGGGGAGGGAGGGATACTGAAGCTTTCTTT